Listed here are 19 T cell receptor beta chains from one sample, sequenced in a study of cytotoxic CD8 clonotypes in ibrutinib-treated CLL. Assay: immunoSEQ multiplex PCR; the TCRdb copy retains only in-frame clones and omits some. The repertoire includes about 160,000 clones, roughly four fifths of them detected once, and under 5.5% sits in the top ten. The sequenced sample was PBMCs, obtained after 24 months of ibrutinib treatment. All receptors come from a human donor with chronic lymphocytic leukemia.

This clone was observed once. The rearrangement links TRBV7-3 to TRBJ2-5; weak D call: TRBD1 (6 bases). The CDR3 consists of 17 residues. The V gene's germline CDR1 is SGHTA and CDR2 FQGTGA. V was shortened by 1 base and J by 8 bases, with 23 bases between the two germline ends. CDR3 DNA: TGTGCCAGCAGCTTAAGAGTCGGGACACAGGGAGAATTAACCCAGTACTTC. Its translation is CASSLRVGTQGELTQYF.

The chain has TRBV30 and TRBJ1-3; D gene unclear. Per germline, CDR1 GTSNPN and CDR2 SVGIG (reference sequence). CDR3 length: 15 residues. V was trimmed by 4 bases and J by 0 bases, leaving 13 bases between them. The CDR3 region has the DNA TGTGCCTGGAAAGGTGTGACCTTCTCTGGAAACACCATATATTTT. Translated, it gives CAWKGVTFSGNTIYF.

The chain has TRBV2 and TRBJ2-5; the match to TRBD2 covers 7 bases. V dropped 2 bases and J dropped 0; count of bases not matched to a gene: 6. CDR3 length equals 16 residues. Germline CDR1 SNHLY, CDR2 FYNNEI. CDR3 region: CASSETAGRHQETQYF. The CDR3 DNA follows: TGTGCCAGCAGTGAAACAGCGGGGAGACACCAAGAGACCCAGTACTTC.

The chain couples TRBV11-2 to TRBJ2-1; TRBD1 might be the D (5 bases). This CDR3 comprises 15 residues. In germline, CDR1 is SGHAT, CDR2 FQNNGV. The V end lost 2 bases, the J end lost 1 base, and 9 bases lay between the germline ends. In DNA, the CDR3 is TGTGCCAGCAGCTTACGGGCAGGGTCCTACAATGAGCAGTTCTTC. Its translation is CASSLRAGSYNEQFF.

V is TRBV5-1 and J is TRBJ1-5; tentatively, D is TRBD1 (6 bases). CDR3 length: 15 amino acids. The germline V gene has CDR1 SGHRS and CDR2 YFSETQ. V lost 0 bases and J lost 4, with 11 bases in between. The CDR3 reads CASSLAGEINQPQHF. Here the CDR3 DNA reads TGCGCCAGCAGCTTGGCAGGGGAGATAAATCAGCCCCAGCATTTT.

The DNA of the CDR3 is TGTGCCTGGAGTGCGTCGCGGGGACAGCCCCAGCATTTT. It is translated as CAWSASRGQPQHF. V is TRBV30 and J is TRBJ1-5; D is undetermined. CDR3 length: 13 amino acids. Germline-derived CDR1 and CDR2 are GTSNPN and SVGIG (reference sequence). Trimming took 1 base from V and 7 from J, leaving 11 bases between them.

The CDR3 loop is CASSLAETYEQYF. CDR3 sequence (DNA): TGTGCCAGCAGTTTGGCAGAGACCTACGAGCAGTACTTC. The chain is built from TRBV28 and TRBJ2-7, with no clear D. This CDR3 comprises 13 residues. Between the trimmed V and J ends, which lost 3 bases and 2 bases, there was a span of 8 bases. Per the germline V gene, CDR1 is MDHEN and CDR2 is SYDVKM.

The J gene is TRBJ2-3, the V gene TRBV7-9, with TRBD1 matching over 7 bases. V trimming: 6 bases; J trimming: 4 bases; junction bases outside the gene matches: 7. CDR3 length: 14 amino acids. Germline V gene lookup returns CDR1 SEHNR and CDR2 FQNEAQ (reference sequence). CDR3 in amino acids: CASSIQGPPDTQYF. In nucleotides, the CDR3 is TGTGCCAGCAGTATACAGGGGCCCCCAGATACGCAGTATTTT.

V and J are TRBV9 and TRBJ2-3, with D possibly being TRBD2 (6 bases). Germline V gene sequence: CDR1 SGDLS, CDR2 YYNGEE. The CDR3 consists of 16 residues. Trimming removed 3 bases at V and 2 bases at J, with 16 bases between. The CDR3 DNA follows: TGTGCCAGCAGCGACACCCCGGGAGCATACACAGATACGCAGTATTTT. Its protein product is CASSDTPGAYTDTQYF.

The chain has TRBV27 and TRBJ2-6; D gene uncertain. The ends were cut back, 0 bases at V and 1 base at J, with 10 bases in the middle. The CDR3 is made up of 17 amino acids. The V gene's germline CDR1 is MNHEY and CDR2 SMNVEV (reference sequence). The CDR3 nucleotides are TGTGCCAGCAGTTTATCGGTCGGCCCTTCTGGGGCCAACGTCCTGACTTTC. It codes for CASSLSVGPSGANVLTF.

V and J are TRBV5-4 and TRBJ2-7, with 7 bases fitting TRBD1. Germline V gene sequence: CDR1 SGHNT, CDR2 YYREEE (reference sequence). The V segment lost 6 bases and the J segment 2 bases; nucleotides outside the gene matches: 11. This CDR3 region has 15 residues. The CDR3 DNA reads as TGTGCCAGCACCCACCCCGGGACAGATCCCTACGAGCAGTACTTC. It codes for CASTHPGTDPYEQYF.

This clone was counted once. J is TRBJ1-4 and V is TRBV5-1, with a possible D match to TRBD1 (5 bases). V was pared by 4 bases and J by 4 bases, with 14 bases between. Germline V gives CDR1 SGHRS, CDR2 YFSETQ. The CDR3 sequence is 15 residues long. CDR3 in amino acids: CASSPTGTVNEKLFF. The DNA of the CDR3 is TGCGCCAGCAGCCCGACCGGGACGGTTAATGAAAAACTGTTTTTT.

This chain connects TRBV19 to TRBJ1-3; D is uncertain. From germline, CDR1 is LNHDA and CDR2 SQIVND (reference sequence). The V end lost 3 bases, the J end lost 2 bases, and 14 bases lay between the germline ends. The CDR3 covers 16 residues. The CDR3 protein is CASSIGGLTTGNTIYF. The CDR3 nucleotides are TGTGCCAGTAGTATCGGAGGGCTTACTACTGGAAACACCATATATTTT.

This clone was recorded only once. The V call is TRBV18, the J call TRBJ1-5; 9 bases match TRBD1. The CDR3 has 15 amino acids. V lost 5 bases to trimming and J lost 7 bases; unmatched junction nucleotides: 9. Germline CDR1 reads KGHSH; CDR2 reads LQKENI. The CDR3 sequence: CASSSSGTGLQPQHF. The CDR3 DNA reads as TGTGCCAGCTCATCCTCCGGGACAGGGTTGCAGCCCCAGCATTTT. Full variable domain (missing parts from reference TRBV18 and TRBJ1-5): NAGVMQNPRHLVRRRGQEARLRCSPMKGHSHVYWYRQLPEEGLKFMVYLQKENIIDESGMPKERFSAEFPKEGPSILRIQQVVRGDSAAYFCASSSSGTGLQPQHFGDGTRLSIL.

This clone was picked up a small number of times. The V call is TRBV11-3, the J call TRBJ2-2; a weak D match, TRBD2 (5 bases). The germline V and J ends were trimmed by 1 base and 3 bases, with 15 bases remaining between them. CDR1 and CDR2 (germline): SGHNT, YENEEA. This CDR3 contains 17 residues. In nucleotides, the CDR3 is TGTGCCAGCAGCTTAGGGAGTCGGCTAGCTTACACCGGGGAGCTGTTTTTT. Protein sequence: CASSLGSRLAYTGELFF.

J is TRBJ1-1 and V is TRBV4-3; a possible D gene is TRBD1 (6 bases). Trimming took off 4 bases at V and 1 base at J, with 10 bases between the two ends. This CDR3 is built from 14 residues. Germline loops: CDR1 LGHNA, CDR2 YSLEER. The CDR3 sequence is CASSPIGGNTEAFF. CDR3 DNA: TGCGCCAGCAGCCCGATAGGGGGGAACACTGAAGCTTTCTTT.

This clone was detected only a few times. This chain uses TRBV7-2 with TRBJ1-1; D is undetermined. Germline CDR1 SGHTA, CDR2 FQGNSA. The CDR3 is 8 residues long. In nucleotides, the CDR3 is TGTGGGTTGAATAAAGCTTTCTTT. Amino acid sequence: CGLNKAFF.

V usage is TRBV5-5 and J usage is TRBJ1-4, with D possibly TRBD1 on 5 matching bases. Between the trimmed V and J ends, which lost 4 bases and 10 bases, there was a span of 17 bases. This CDR3 has 14 amino acids. Germline values: CDR1 SGHKS, CDR2 YYEKEE (reference sequence). The CDR3 DNA follows: TGTGCCAGCAGCGAGGGCTCGGGTGGGGCAAAACTGTTTTTT. As protein: CASSEGSGGAKLFF.

This chain joins TRBV2 and TRBJ1-6; 8 bases agree with TRBD1. The CDR3 covers 14 residues. V dropped 5 bases and J dropped 9; count of bases not matched to a gene: 6. The germline gives CDR1 SNHLY, CDR2 FYNNEI. CDR3 protein: CASSLQGGVSPLHF. The CDR3, as DNA: TGTGCCAGCAGTCTACAGGGGGGCGTTTCACCCCTCCACTTT.